One and the same sample provided the 30 T cell receptor beta chains below, sequenced in a study of blood T cell repertoires in COVID-19. TCRdb's copy holds only in-frame clones and misses some; the assay was immunoSEQ multiplex PCR. The data show about 210,000 clones, with almost 85% seen just once and approximately 12% held by the top ten. The sequenced material came from peripheral blood. All receptors derive from a woman between 35 and 50 years old with acute or convalescent COVID-19.

The chain uses TRBV28 and TRBJ1-4; a possible D gene is TRBD1 (5 bases). The CDR3 length is 15 residues. V was trimmed by 2 bases and J by 0 bases, leaving 7 bases between them. Looked up from germline, CDR1 is MDHEN and CDR2 is SYDVKM. CDR3 nucleotide sequence: TGTGCCAGCAGTTTAGGAGGGGCAACTAATGAAAAACTGTTTTTT. Its translation: CASSLGGATNEKLFF.

V gene TRBV23-1 combines with J gene TRBJ2-3; 9 bases agree with TRBD1. TRBV23-1 is an ORF; its function is uncertain. CDR3 length equals 18 residues. V dropped 2 bases and J dropped 7; count of bases not matched to a gene: 16. The CDR3 spells CASSQGGQGPLMGYTQYF. In DNA form, the CDR3 reads TGCGCCAGCAGTCAAGGGGGACAGGGTCCCTTGATGGGGTATACGCAGTATTTT.

This chain uses TRBV7-8 with TRBJ1-1; D is uncertain. The CDR3 length is 13 residues. Germline assignment: CDR1 SGHVS and CDR2 FQNEAQ. V lost 4 bases, J lost 2 bases, and 8 bases lay in between. CDR3 protein: CASSSSENTEAFF. As DNA, the CDR3 is TGTGCCAGCAGCTCGTCAGAAAACACTGAAGCTTTCTTT.

This sequence joins TRBV10-3 and TRBJ2-7; 9 bases fit TRBD2. Trimming cost V 0 bases and J 6 bases; bases outside gene matches: 9. The CDR3 runs 16 residues. Germline loops: CDR1 ENHRY, CDR2 SYGVKD. The CDR3 coding sequence is TGTGCCATCAGTGAGTCGGGTAGCGGGGGTAGTGGCGAGCAGTACTTC. Protein sequence: CAISESGSGGSGEQYF.

This chain connects TRBV27 to TRBJ2-7, with 7 bases that match TRBD1. The CDR3 has 15 residues. Trimming took 3 bases from V and 2 from J; bases not matched to a gene: 7. Germline V gene data show CDR1 as MNHEY and CDR2 as SMNVEV (reference sequence). Written as DNA, the CDR3 is TGTGCCAGCAGTTTCTTGGGACAGTCAGCCTACGAGCAGTACTTC. This codes for CASSFLGQSAYEQYF.

The chain's CDR3 is CSVESTLNGYTF. The CDR3 nucleotides read TGCAGCGTTGAATCAACTCTTAATGGCTACACCTTC. The V gene is TRBV29-1, the J gene TRBJ1-2; D is undetermined. The length of the CDR3 is 12 residues. The V gene lost 2 bases and the J gene lost 6 bases, with 10 bases spanning the gap. CDR1 is SQVTM and CDR2 is ANQGSEA in the germline V gene.

There are a few counts of this clone. The gene calls are TRBV10-3 and TRBJ2-4; possible D gene TRBD2, 7 bases. This CDR3 has 14 amino acids. The V end was cut by 3 bases, the J end by 9 bases, with 15 bases between. CDR1 and CDR2 from the germline V gene are ENHRY and SYGVKD. CDR3: CAISEGGRVAIQYF. In DNA form, the CDR3 reads TGTGCCATCAGTGAAGGGGGGAGGGTGGCCATTCAGTACTTC.

The rearrangement links TRBV7-8 to TRBJ2-1, with 12 positions matching TRBD2. CDR1 SGHVS and CDR2 FQNEAQ come from the germline V gene. Unmatched junction bases numbered 12, after V lost 3 bases and J lost 9 bases. CDR3 size: 17 residues. CDR3 nucleotide sequence: TGTGCCAGCAGCTTTGAGACTAGCGGGAGACTTGAGGGTGAGCAGTTCTTC. This codes for CASSFETSGRLEGEQFF.

This chain joins TRBV23-1 and TRBJ1-5; 8 bases map to TRBD1. TRBV23-1 is an ORF, with its function uncertain. The V gene end was trimmed by 4 bases and the J gene end by 1 base; junction bases not matched to a gene: 6. The CDR3 covers 16 residues. The CDR3 region is CASSLDRGGSNQPQHF. CDR3 sequence (DNA): TGCGCCAGCAGTCTTGACAGGGGTGGGAGCAATCAGCCCCAGCATTTT.

The V call is TRBV5-1, the J call TRBJ1-1; 9 positions agree with TRBD1. V shed 1 base, J shed 3 bases, and the junction held 13 bases outside the gene matches. This CDR3 spans 18 amino acids. Germline V gene data show CDR1 as SGHRS and CDR2 as YFSETQ. CDR3 in DNA: TGCGCCAGCAGCTTGTTTGGGACAGGGAGTATTGTCGACACTGAAGCTTTCTTT. Protein product: CASSLFGTGSIVDTEAFF.

The gene calls are TRBV5-1 and TRBJ2-6, with a tentative D call TRBD1 (6 bases). Germline CDR1 SGHRS, CDR2 YFSETQ. Trimming took off 3 bases at V and 2 bases at J, with 9 bases between the two ends. The CDR3 contains 15 residues. CDR3 amino acids: CASSSTGTGANVLTF. Written as DNA, the CDR3 is TGCGCCAGCAGCTCTACAGGGACTGGGGCCAACGTCCTGACTTTC.

About this clone: Other DNA sequences from this sample encode an identical CDR3 as well. V and J are TRBV7-3 and TRBJ1-1, with a weak D call TRBD1 (6 bases). The CDR3 contains 13 residues. Trimming shortened V by 0 bases and J by 4 bases, and 6 bases separated the two germline ends. CDR1 is SGHTA, CDR2 FQGTGA, per germline. The CDR3 region is CASSLTGGTEAFF. In DNA form, the CDR3 reads TGTGCCAGCAGCTTAACAGGGGGCACTGAAGCTTTCTTT.

The gene calls are TRBV7-8 and TRBJ2-1; 8 bases match TRBD2. The germline V gene has CDR1 SGHVS and CDR2 FQNEAQ. This CDR3 has 17 amino acids. The trim removed 1 base at V and 2 bases at J, leaving 7 bases unmatched. CDR3 protein: CASSLGFQRGTYNEQFF. CDR3 sequence (DNA): TGTGCCAGCAGCTTAGGTTTCCAGCGGGGGACCTACAATGAGCAGTTCTTC.

This chain joins TRBV6-5 and TRBJ1-2; D remains unclear. The V gene lost 0 bases and the J gene lost 4 bases, with 6 bases spanning the gap. The CDR3 loop spans 13 amino acids. Germline assignment: CDR1 MNHEY and CDR2 SVGAGI. The CDR3: CASSYSTSYGYTF. The CDR3 DNA reads as TGTGCCAGCAGTTACTCCACTTCCTATGGCTACACCTTC.

This chain links TRBV10-2 with TRBJ2-3, with 13 bases matching TRBD2. There are 16 residues in the CDR3. With 6 bases clipped from V and 2 bases from J, the junction kept 5 bases outside the gene matches. Germline CDR1 WSHSY, CDR2 SAAADI. The CDR3 spells CASRKLAGGATDTQYF. CDR3 sequence (DNA): TGCGCCAGCAGGAAACTAGCGGGAGGGGCCACAGATACGCAGTATTTT.

This clone has at least ten counts. V usage is TRBV7-2 and J usage is TRBJ2-7; TRBD2 matches at 14 bases. The germline CDR1 and CDR2 sequences are SGHTA and FQGNSA. CDR3 size: 15 residues. Trimming cost V 5 bases and J 2 bases; bases outside gene matches: 2. In nucleotides, the CDR3 is TGTGCCAGCAGCGAGACTAGCGGGGGGGCCTACGAGCAGTACTTC. Translation: CASSETSGGAYEQYF.

The chain combines TRBV11-3 with TRBJ1-1, with no clear D. The CDR3 loop spans 12 amino acids. Germline lookup yields CDR1 SGHNT and CDR2 YENEEA. Trimming removed 5 bases from V and 8 bases from J, with 12 bases in between. CDR3 coding DNA: TGTGCCAGCAGCGGTAGGTCGGGGGAAGCTTTCTTT. Its translation: CASSGRSGEAFF.

The chain is built from TRBV27 and TRBJ1-5; D not certain. Trimming removed 0 bases from V and 1 base from J, with 13 bases in between. Germline lookup yields CDR1 MNHEY and CDR2 SMNVEV (reference sequence). The CDR3 loop spans 17 amino acids. The CDR3 loop is CASSLSPTRGSNQPQHF. DNA for the CDR3: TGTGCCAGCAGTTTATCGCCCACCCGAGGAAGCAATCAGCCCCAGCATTTT.

This clone occurred a few times. J is TRBJ2-1 and V is TRBV19; TRBD2 aligns across 11 bases. This CDR3 is built from 15 residues. The junction had 12 bases not matched to a gene; V was cut back by 5 bases and J by 12 bases. Germline assignment: CDR1 LNHDA and CDR2 SQIVND (reference sequence). The CDR3 here is CASSLSGGGNEGQFF. In nucleotides, the CDR3 is TGTGCCAGTAGTCTTAGCGGGGGGGGTAATGAAGGGCAGTTCTTC.

In its sample, this clone was seen once. The chain joins TRBV6-5 to TRBJ2-7, with 9 bases fitting TRBD2. The V segment lost 8 bases and the J segment 2 bases; nucleotides outside the gene matches: 10. CDR1 and CDR2 from the germline V gene are MNHEY and SVGAGI. The CDR3 consists of 15 residues. In DNA, the CDR3 is TGTGCCAGCGGGACCGCGGGAGGGCCCCCCTACGAGCAGTACTTC. Amino acid sequence: CASGTAGGPPYEQYF.

The chain links TRBV3-1 (or the pseudogene TRBV3-2) to TRBJ2-7; TRBD2 agrees at 8 bases. This CDR3 is built from 16 residues. Germline V gives CDR1 LGHDT, CDR2 YNNKEL (reference sequence). J was trimmed by 3 bases and V by 4 bases; bases with no gene match: 11. The chain's CDR3 is CASSLGGGGTGYEQYF. In DNA, the CDR3 is TGTGCCAGCAGCCTGGGAGGCGGGGGGACCGGCTACGAGCAGTACTTC.

This clone was seen only a few times. The chain uses TRBV24-1 and TRBJ2-7, with 8 bases fitting TRBD2. The CDR3 contains 20 residues. V lost 3 bases to trimming and J lost 5 bases; unmatched junction nucleotides: 23. Germline values: CDR1 KGHDR, CDR2 SFDVKD. The CDR3 DNA reads TGTGCCACCAGTGATCCAGGGAACCAGCGGGGGAGATCGTGGCTGGACGAGCAGTACTTC. Translated: CATSDPGNQRGRSWLDEQYF.

The rearrangement uses TRBV7-3 and TRBJ2-2, with 7 positions matching TRBD2. J lost 8 bases, V lost 5 bases, and 17 bases had no gene match. The CDR3 has 17 amino acids. In germline, CDR1 is SGHTA, CDR2 FQGTGA. The CDR3 coding sequence is TGTGCCAGCAGCCCCCGAGTTGTAGCGGGCCGATTTGGGGAGCTGTTTTTT. Translation gives CASSPRVVAGRFGELFF.

Only a few counts were recorded for this clone. The rearrangement links TRBV5-1 to TRBJ2-1, with 13 bases fitting TRBD2. Trimming took 4 bases from V and 8 from J; bases not matched to a gene: 6. Germline values: CDR1 SGHRS, CDR2 YFSETQ. The CDR3 has 15 residues. The CDR3 DNA follows: TGCGCCAGCAGCACCGGACTAGCGGGAGTCGATGAGCAGTTCTTC. Protein sequence: CASSTGLAGVDEQFF. Based on the CDR3 plus reference TRBV5-1 and TRBJ2-1, the full variable domain is KAGVTQTPRYLIKTRGQQVTLSCSPISGHRSVSWYQQTPGQGLQFLFEYFSETQRNKGNFPGRFSGRQFSNSRSEMNVSTLELGDSALYLCASSTGLAGVDEQFFGPGTRLTVL.

The chain recombines TRBV11-2 with TRBJ1-1, with TRBD1 matching over 8 bases. Germline values: CDR1 SGHAT, CDR2 FQNNGV. Losses at the gene ends were 3 bases for V and 4 bases for J; bases not matched to a gene: 13. The CDR3 totals 17 residues. The DNA of the CDR3 is TGTGCCAGCAGCTTTGGGATTCAGGGGGCGCGCCGCACTGAAGCTTTCTTT. Translating gives CASSFGIQGARRTEAFF.

The chain employs TRBV9 and TRBJ2-7; 7 positions match TRBD2. This CDR3 is 15 amino acids long. Trimming cost V 4 bases and J 0 bases; bases outside gene matches: 7. Germline values: CDR1 SGDLS, CDR2 YYNGEE. The CDR3 spells CASSPGWTSSYEQYF. Written as DNA, the CDR3 is TGTGCCAGCAGCCCAGGGTGGACTAGCTCCTACGAGCAGTACTTC. The full variable domain, completed using reference TRBV9 and TRBJ2-7, is DSGVTQTPKHLITATGQRVTLRCSPRSGDLSVYWYQQSLDQGLQFLIQYYNGEERAKGNILERFSAQQFPDLHSELNLSSLELGDSALYFCASSPGWTSSYEQYFGPGTRLTVT.

This clone has a single count. The chain has TRBV18 and TRBJ1-1, with 9 bases that match TRBD1. CDR1 is KGHSH and CDR2 is LQKENI in the germline V gene. The CDR3 has 15 amino acids. Trimming took 4 bases from V and 1 from J; bases not matched to a gene: 4. CDR3 protein: CASSLGQGRNTEAFF. The CDR3 region has the DNA TGTGCCAGCTCACTTGGACAGGGGCGGAACACTGAAGCTTTCTTT.

The chain couples TRBV5-1 to TRBJ2-5; 9 bases map to TRBD2. With V trimmed by 1 base and J by 6 bases, 7 bases remained unmatched. The CDR3 extends over 15 amino acids. The germline gives CDR1 SGHRS, CDR2 YFSETQ. The CDR3 DNA follows: TGCGCCAGCAGCTTGAGAAGCGGGGGGATGCAGACCCAGTACTTC. This codes for CASSLRSGGMQTQYF.

The count of this clone is one. The J gene is TRBJ1-3, the V gene TRBV7-8; D is perhaps TRBD1 (5 bases). The CDR3 is made up of 15 amino acids. Germline V gene sequence: CDR1 SGHVS, CDR2 FQNEAQ. The V end was cut by 1 base, the J end by 0 bases, with 7 bases between. The CDR3: CASSLETVSGNTIYF. The CDR3 nucleotides are TGTGCCAGCAGCTTAGAGACAGTCTCTGGAAACACCATATATTTT.

The chain combines TRBV11-2 with TRBJ2-5, with 7 bases identical to TRBD1. The trim removed 2 bases at V and 5 bases at J, leaving 5 bases unmatched. The length of the CDR3 is 14 residues. Germline assignment: CDR1 SGHAT and CDR2 FQNNGV. The CDR3 region has the DNA TGTGCCAGCAGCTTAACAGGGGACGGGGAGACCCAGTACTTC. Protein sequence: CASSLTGDGETQYF.